The present TCR beta chain was sequenced within a study of blood T cell repertoires in COVID-19 (dated by TCRdb to 2020 to 2022). As for the study more broadly: The collaborator samples originated in the United States, Italy and Spain and spanned the acute and convalescent phases of COVID-19. Sample metadata almost always included a de-identified subject ID, COVID-19 status, age in years and sex. Where available, HLA class I and class II types were obtained from metadata supplied by the sample provider rather than from assay-based typing. The prospective study material was composed of cDNA or gDNA derived from T cells, B-cell-depleted T cells, or PBMCs. The samples were drawn from the first 160 participants of the ongoing ImmuneRACE study and from under 1,500 subjects provided by 6 global collaborators. Subjects who had been exposed to COVID-19, were actively infected with it, or had recovered from it provided the deeply sampled blood TCRbeta repertoires that made up the dataset. The repertoires were made available in a free public database intended to serve as a resource for research on the immune response to SARS-CoV-2.

TCRbeta CDR3 regions were amplified from genomic DNA using the immunoSEQ Assay, a bias-controlled multiplex PCR. Under the source paper's analysis protocol: Within the assay, amplification of reference gene primers was used to estimate how many nucleated cells each sample contained. To quantify the absolute abundance of each unique TCRbeta CDR3 rearrangement, sequence reads were collapsed and filtered. Productive Simpson clonality was computed per sample as the square root of Simpson's diversity index over productive rearrangements. The table comes from immuneACCESS by way of TCRdb, which keeps in-frame sequences with V and J called. Part of the clones is missing from these tables; in studies checked, under half for an unresolved V gene and the rest for unknown reasons. That table supplies the V and J calls and clone size; D and trimming were determined from the DNA. Recorded for this sample are over 350,000 clones; 91% of them occurred a single time. 0.86% of the sample rests with the top ten.

With regard to this clone: It has no known antigen specificity. Per-base qualities were not stored, and no clone one base away is much larger.

CDR1 and CDR2, looked up from the germline V gene, are KGHSH and LQKENI. V is cut by 6 bases and J by 5 bases, and the space between the germline ends is 13 bases. Spanning cysteine to phenylalanine, the CDR3 consists of 13 amino acids. Just CDR3 DNA is preserved here, 39 bases in frame from base 1. Broader findings and caveats from the paper: The amount of clinical and demographic metadata varied by source and participant and was provided uncurated.

Enrolling through a virtual design, the prospective study's participants ranged in age from roughly 18 to 90 years and lived across approximately 25 United States geographic areas. In the prospective study, participants were assigned to cohorts based on the clinical history participants reported in a screening survey and a study questionnaire. Exposed participants were defined as having been in contact with someone with a PCR-confirmed or clinician-diagnosed COVID-19 case within 2 weeks of study entry. In the prospective study, mobile phlebotomists collected whole blood, serum and a nasopharyngeal or oropharyngeal swab from each participant. Over an approximately 2-month period, participants in the prospective study had the option of providing additional blood draws and questionnaires. Prospective study blood samples were shipped either frozen or at room temperature before DNA extraction.

Sequenced: PBMCs or T cells enriched from blood (not recorded which). This chain is built from TRBV18 and TRBJ1-1, with the D segment identity uncertain. The clonotype comes from a woman aged 35 to 49 who had been exposed to COVID-19. The CDR3 loop reads CASSHKEGTEAFF. Read as DNA, the sequence is TGTGCCAGCTCCCACAAGGAGGGTACTGAAGCTTTCTTT.